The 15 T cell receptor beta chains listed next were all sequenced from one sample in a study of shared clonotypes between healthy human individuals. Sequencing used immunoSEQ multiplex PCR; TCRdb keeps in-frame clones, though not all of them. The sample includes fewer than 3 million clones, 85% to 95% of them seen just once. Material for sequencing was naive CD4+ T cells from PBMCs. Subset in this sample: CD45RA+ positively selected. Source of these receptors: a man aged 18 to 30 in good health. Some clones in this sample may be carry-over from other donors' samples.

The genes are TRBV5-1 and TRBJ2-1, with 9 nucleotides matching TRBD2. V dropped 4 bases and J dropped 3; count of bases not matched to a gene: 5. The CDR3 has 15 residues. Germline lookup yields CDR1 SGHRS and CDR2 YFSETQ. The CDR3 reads CASSLSGSYYNEQFF. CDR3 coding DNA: TGCGCCAGCAGCCTTAGCGGGAGTTACTACAATGAGCAGTTCTTC.

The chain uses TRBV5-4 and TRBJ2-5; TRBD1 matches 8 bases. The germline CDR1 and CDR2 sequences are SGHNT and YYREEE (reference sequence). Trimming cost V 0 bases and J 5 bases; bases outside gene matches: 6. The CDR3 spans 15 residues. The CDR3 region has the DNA TGTGCCAGCAGCTTGGCTAGGACAGGGATCGAGACCCAGTACTTC. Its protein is CASSLARTGIETQYF.

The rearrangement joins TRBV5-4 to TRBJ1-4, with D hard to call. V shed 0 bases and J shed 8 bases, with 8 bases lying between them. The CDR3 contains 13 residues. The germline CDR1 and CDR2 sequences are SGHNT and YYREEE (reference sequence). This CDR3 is CASSLDGREKLFF. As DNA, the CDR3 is TGTGCCAGCAGCTTGGACGGCCGGGAAAAACTGTTTTTT.

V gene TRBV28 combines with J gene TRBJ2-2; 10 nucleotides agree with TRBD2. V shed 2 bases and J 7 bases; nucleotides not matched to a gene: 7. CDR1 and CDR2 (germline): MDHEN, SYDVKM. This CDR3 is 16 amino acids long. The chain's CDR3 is CASSLVLAGEVGELFF. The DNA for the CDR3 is TGTGCCAGCAGTTTAGTCCTAGCGGGAGAGGTCGGGGAGCTGTTTTTT.

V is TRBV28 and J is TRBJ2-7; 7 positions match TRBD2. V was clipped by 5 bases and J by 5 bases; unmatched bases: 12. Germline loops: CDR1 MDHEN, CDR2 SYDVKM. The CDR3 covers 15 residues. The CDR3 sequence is CASSLIGEGQDEQYF. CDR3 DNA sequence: TGTGCCAGCAGTCTTATCGGGGAGGGGCAAGACGAGCAGTACTTC.

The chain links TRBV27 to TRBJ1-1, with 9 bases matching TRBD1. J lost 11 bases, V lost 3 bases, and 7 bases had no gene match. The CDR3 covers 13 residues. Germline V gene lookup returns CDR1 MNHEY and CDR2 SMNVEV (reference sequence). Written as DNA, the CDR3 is TGTGCCAGCAGTTTTTCGGGACAGGGTGCGGCTTTCTTT. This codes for CASSFSGQGAAFF.

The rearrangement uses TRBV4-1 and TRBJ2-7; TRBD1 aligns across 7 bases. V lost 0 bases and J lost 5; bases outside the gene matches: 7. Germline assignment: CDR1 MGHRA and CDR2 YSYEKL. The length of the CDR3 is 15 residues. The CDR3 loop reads CASSQDPTGYNEQYF. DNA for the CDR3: TGCGCCAGCAGCCAAGATCCGACAGGGTATAACGAGCAGTACTTC.

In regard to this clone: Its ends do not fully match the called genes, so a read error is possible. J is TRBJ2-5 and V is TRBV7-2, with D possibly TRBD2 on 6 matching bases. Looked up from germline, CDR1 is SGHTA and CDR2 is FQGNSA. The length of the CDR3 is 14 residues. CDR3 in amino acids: CASIISGLQGTQYF. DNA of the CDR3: TGTGCCAGCATCATCTCGGGACTCCAAGGGACCCAGTACTTC.

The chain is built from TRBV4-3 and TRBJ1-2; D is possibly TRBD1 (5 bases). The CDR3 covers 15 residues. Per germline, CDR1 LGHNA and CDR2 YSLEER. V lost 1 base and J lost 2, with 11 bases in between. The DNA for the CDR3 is TGCGCCAGCAGCCAAGCTTTCGGGGGGAACTATGGCTACACCTTC. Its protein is CASSQAFGGNYGYTF.

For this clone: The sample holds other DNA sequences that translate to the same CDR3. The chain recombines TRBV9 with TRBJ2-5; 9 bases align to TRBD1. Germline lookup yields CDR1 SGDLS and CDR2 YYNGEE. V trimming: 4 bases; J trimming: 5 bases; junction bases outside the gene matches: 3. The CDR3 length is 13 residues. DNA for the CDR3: TGTGCCAGCAGCACAGGGGGCTGGGAGACCCAGTACTTC. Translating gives CASSTGGWETQYF.

The CDR3 coding sequence is TGCGCCAGCAGCTCCTCGAGCCTGCCGGGGACGGATACGCAGTATTTT. Amino acid sequence: CASSSSSLPGTDTQYF. The chain is built from TRBV5-1 and TRBJ2-3; D tentatively reads TRBD1 or TRBD2 (5 bases each). The germline V gene has CDR1 SGHRS and CDR2 YFSETQ. This CDR3 has 16 residues. The V and J ends lost 3 bases and 6 bases respectively, with 20 bases between them.

CDR3 sequence (DNA): TGCGCCAGCAGCCACGGGACAAGGGGCACTGAAGCTTTCTTT. Amino acids: CASSHGTRGTEAFF. This chain links TRBV4-3 with TRBJ1-1; possible D gene TRBD1, 6 bases. The V end was cut by 3 bases, the J end by 4 bases, with 12 bases between. In germline, CDR1 is LGHNA, CDR2 YSLEER. The CDR3 spans 14 residues.

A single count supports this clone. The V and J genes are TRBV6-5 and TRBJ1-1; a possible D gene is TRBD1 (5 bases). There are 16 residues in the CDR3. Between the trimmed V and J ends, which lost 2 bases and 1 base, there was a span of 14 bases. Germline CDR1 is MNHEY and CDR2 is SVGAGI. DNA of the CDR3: TGTGCCAGCAGTTACACCGCCGGGACGGCGAACACTGAAGCTTTCTTT. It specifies CASSYTAGTANTEAFF.

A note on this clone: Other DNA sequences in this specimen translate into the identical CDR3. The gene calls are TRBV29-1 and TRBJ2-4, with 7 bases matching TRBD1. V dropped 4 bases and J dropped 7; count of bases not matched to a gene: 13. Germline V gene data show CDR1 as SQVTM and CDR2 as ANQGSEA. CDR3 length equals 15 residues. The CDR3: CSVAWGQLTGNIQYF. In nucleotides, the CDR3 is TGCAGCGTTGCTTGGGGACAGTTGACCGGGAACATTCAGTACTTC.

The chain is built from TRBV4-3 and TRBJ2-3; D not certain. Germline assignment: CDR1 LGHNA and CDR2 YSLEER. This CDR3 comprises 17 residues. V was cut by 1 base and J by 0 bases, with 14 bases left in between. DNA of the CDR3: TGCGCCAGCAGCCAAGGAACTCGCGGAACTAGCACAGATACGCAGTATTTT. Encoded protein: CASSQGTRGTSTDTQYF.